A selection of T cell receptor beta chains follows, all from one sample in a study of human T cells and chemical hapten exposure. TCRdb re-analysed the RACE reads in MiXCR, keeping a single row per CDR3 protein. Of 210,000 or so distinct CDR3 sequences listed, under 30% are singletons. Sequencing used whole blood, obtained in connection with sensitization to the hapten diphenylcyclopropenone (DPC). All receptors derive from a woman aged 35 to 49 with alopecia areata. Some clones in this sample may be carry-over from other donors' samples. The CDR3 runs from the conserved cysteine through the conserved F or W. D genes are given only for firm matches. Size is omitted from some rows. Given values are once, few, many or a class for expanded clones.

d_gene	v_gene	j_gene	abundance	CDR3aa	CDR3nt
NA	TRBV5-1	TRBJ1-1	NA	CASSLPDLNTEAFF	TGCGCCAGCAGCTTGCCGGATTTGAACACTGAAGCTTTCTTT
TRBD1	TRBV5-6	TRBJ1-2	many	CASSPGTGGRYGYTF	TGTGCCAGCAGCCCCGGGACAGGGGGCCGGTATGGCTACACCTTC
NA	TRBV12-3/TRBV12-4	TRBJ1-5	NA	CASSLRAQSGPQHF	TGTGCCAGCAGTTTGAGGGCCCAATCGGGGCCCCAGCATTTT
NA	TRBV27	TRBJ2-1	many	CASSWARSSYNEQFF	TGTGCCAGCAGTTGGGCTCGTAGCTCCTACAATGAGCAGTTCTTC
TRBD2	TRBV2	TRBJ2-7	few	CASSGTSPSQEQYF	TGTGCCAGCAGTGGGACTAGCCCTTCCCAAGAGCAGTACTTC
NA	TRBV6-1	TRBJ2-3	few	CASSERRGLKDTQYF	TGTGCCAGCAGTGAACGCAGGGGTCTGAAAGATACGCAGTATTTT
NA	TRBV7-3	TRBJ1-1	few	CASSSGGRVTEAFF	TGTGCCAGCAGCTCGGGGGGGAGGGTAACTGAAGCTTTCTTT
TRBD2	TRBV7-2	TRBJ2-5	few	CASSPGGLAETQYF	TGTGCCAGCAGCCCGGGAGGGCTAGCGGAGACCCAGTACTTC
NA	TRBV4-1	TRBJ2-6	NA	CATSTGANVLTF	TGCGCCACCTCGACCGGGGCCAACGTCCTGACTTTC
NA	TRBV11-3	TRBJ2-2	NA	CASSKGTNTGELFF	TGTGCCAGCAGCAAAGGGACGAACACCGGGGAGCTGTTTTTT
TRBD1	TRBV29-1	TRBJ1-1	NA	CSVTRDSMNTEAFF	TGCAGCGTTACCCGGGACAGCATGAACACTGAAGCTTTCTTT
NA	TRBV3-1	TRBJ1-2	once	CASSPGTGPGYGYTF	TGTGCCAGCAGCCCAGGGACTGGCCCCGGGTATGGCTACACCTTC
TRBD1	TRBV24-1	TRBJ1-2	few	CATSARGGDYGYTF	TGTGCCACCAGTGCGAGAGGGGGCGACTATGGCTACACCTTC
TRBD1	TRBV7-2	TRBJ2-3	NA	CVSSPGQGPDTQYF	TGTGTCAGCAGCCCCGGACAGGGGCCAGATACGCAGTATTTT
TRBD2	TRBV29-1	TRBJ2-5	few	CSASGGSGYTQYF	TGCAGCGCTAGCGGGGGTAGTGGCTATACCCAGTACTTC
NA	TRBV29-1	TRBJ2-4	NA	CSVEDDSDWGNIQYF	TGCAGCGTTGAAGACGACAGTGATTGGGGCAACATTCAGTACTTC
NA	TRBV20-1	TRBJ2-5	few	CSARDGRTAQETQYF	TGCAGTGCTAGAGATGGCCGGACAGCTCAAGAGACCCAGTACTTC
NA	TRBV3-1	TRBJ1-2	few	CASSQVGELNYGYTF	TGTGCCAGCAGCCAAGTGGGAGAGCTTAACTATGGCTACACCTTC
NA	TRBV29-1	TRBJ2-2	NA	CSAPAPGISGELFF	TGCAGCGCCCCGGCGCCCGGGATCTCCGGGGAGCTGTTTTTT
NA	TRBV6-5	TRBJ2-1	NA	CASSYGLDEQFF	TGTGCCAGCAGTTACGGTTTAGATGAGCAGTTCTTC
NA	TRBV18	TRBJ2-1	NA	CASSPRLVGASGYNEQFF	TGTGCCAGCTCACCTCGGCTAGTGGGAGCGTCCGGGTACAATGAGCAGTTCTTC
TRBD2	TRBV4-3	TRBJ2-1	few	CASSTGLASYNEQFF	TGCGCCAGCAGTACGGGACTAGCGTCCTACAATGAGCAGTTCTTC
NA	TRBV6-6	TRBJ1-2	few	CASSYSSVRDGYTF	TGTGCCAGCAGTTACTCGAGTGTAAGGGATGGCTACACCTTC